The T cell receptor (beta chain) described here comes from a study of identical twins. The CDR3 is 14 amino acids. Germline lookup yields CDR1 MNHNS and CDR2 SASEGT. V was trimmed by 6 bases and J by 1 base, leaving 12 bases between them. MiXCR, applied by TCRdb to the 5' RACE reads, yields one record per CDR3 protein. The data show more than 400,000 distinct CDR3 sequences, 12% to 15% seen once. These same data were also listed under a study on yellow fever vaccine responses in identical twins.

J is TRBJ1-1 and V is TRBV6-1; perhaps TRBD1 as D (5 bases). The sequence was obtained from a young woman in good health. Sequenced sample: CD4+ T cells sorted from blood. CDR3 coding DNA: TGTGCCAGCAGCCGGGACGGGGGGAACACTGAAGCTTTCTTT. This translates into CASSRDGGNTEAFF.